Following are 27 T cell receptor beta chains from one sample sequenced in a study of long-term antiretroviral therapy in people with HIV (dated by TCRdb to between 2021 and 2024). Sequencing of the TRB variable region was done with the immunoSEQ hsTCRB v3.0 assay at survey level resolution. This immuneACCESS table, as held by TCRdb, lists in-frame sequences with V and J called but not all clones. Of the missing ones, under half trace to an unresolved V gene in checked studies; the others have no known cause. The sample table records 20,000 to 25,000 clones; more than 85% of these occur just once. More than 3% of the sample rests with the top ten. Source: unsorted PBMCs, taken 1.9 years after starting antiretroviral therapy. The receptor source for this set is a woman aged 25 to 39 with HIV.

The chain employs TRBV6-1 and TRBJ2-3, with 7 bases matching TRBD2. The J segment lost 1 base and the V segment lost 7 bases, leaving 5 bases of the junction unmatched. The CDR3 covers 14 residues. CDR1 is MNHNS and CDR2 is SASEGT in the germline V gene. CDR3 sequence: CASTSGARTDTQYF. DNA for the CDR3: TGTGCCAGCACCAGCGGGGCCCGCACAGATACGCAGTATTTT.

V gene TRBV10-2 combines with J gene TRBJ2-5, with D perhaps being TRBD1 or TRBD2 (5 bases each). The CDR3 spans 13 residues. Trimming removed 11 bases at V and 5 bases at J, with 18 bases between. CDR1 WSHSY and CDR2 SAAADI come from the germline V gene. CDR3 DNA: TGCGCCCTGAGAGGGCAGGGTAAGGAGACCCAGTACTTC. It yields the protein CALRGQGKETQYF.

The rearrangement uses TRBV19 and TRBJ2-1, with D unclear. Germline CDR1 LNHDA, CDR2 SQIVND (reference sequence). Trimming removed 5 bases at V and 4 bases at J, with 9 bases between. CDR3 length equals 13 residues. The CDR3 protein is CASSSTGYNEQFF. The CDR3 DNA sequence: TGTGCCAGTAGTTCCACCGGGTACAATGAGCAGTTCTTC.

V and J are TRBV7-6 and TRBJ2-3; no definite D call. The CDR3 has 14 amino acids. With 4 bases removed from V and 0 bases from J, the gap between germline ends came to 8 bases. CDR1 SGHVS and CDR2 FNYEAQ come from the germline V gene. CDR3 nucleotide sequence: TGTGCCAGCAGCTACGCGAGGAGCACAGATACGCAGTATTTT. Protein product: CASSYARSTDTQYF.

The CDR3 reads CAWSPGQGKNEQYF. For the CDR3, the DNA is TGTGCCTGGAGTCCGGGACAAGGGAAGAACGAGCAGTACTTC. V gene TRBV30 combines with J gene TRBJ2-7, with D possibly being TRBD1 (6 bases). The CDR3 totals 14 residues. CDR1 is GTSNPN, CDR2 SVGIG, per germline (reference sequence). Trimming cost V 2 bases and J 5 bases, with 16 bases left between them.

The chain employs TRBV28 and TRBJ1-2, with D perhaps matching TRBD1 (6 bases). Germline CDR1 is MDHEN and CDR2 is SYDVKM. The CDR3 consists of 11 residues. Trimming took 10 bases from V and 2 from J, leaving 8 bases between them. In DNA form, the CDR3 reads TGTGCCATAGGGACAAACTATGGCTACACCTTC. It codes for CAIGTNYGYTF.

V gene TRBV7-9 combines with J gene TRBJ1-3; 7 bases match TRBD1. This CDR3 has 15 amino acids. Per germline, CDR1 SEHNR and CDR2 FQNEAQ (reference sequence). The ends lost 5 bases at V and 0 bases at J; junction bases unmatched: 4. CDR3 protein: CASSPRDSSGNTIYF. In nucleotides, the CDR3 is TGTGCCAGCAGCCCCCGGGACAGCTCTGGAAACACCATATATTTT.

The chain couples TRBV15 to TRBJ1-1, with no clear D. V lost 1 base, J lost 1 base, and 7 bases lay in between. The germline gives CDR1 LNHNV, CDR2 YYDKDF (reference sequence). There are 14 residues in the CDR3. CDR3: CATSRVVRNTEAFF. CDR3 nucleotides: TGTGCCACCAGCAGAGTGGTTAGGAACACTGAAGCTTTCTTT. Full variable domain (rest looked up from reference TRBV15 and TRBJ1-1): DAMVIQNPRYQVTQFGKPVTLSCSQTLNHNVMYWYQQKSSQAPKLLFHYYDKDFNNEADTPDNFQSRRPNTSFCFLDIRSPGLGDTAMYLCATSRVVRNTEAFFGQGTRLTVV.

J is TRBJ2-3 and V is TRBV5-1; D is possibly TRBD1 or TRBD2 (5 bases each). The CDR3 spans 14 residues. The V gene lost 0 bases and the J gene lost 4 bases, with 9 bases spanning the gap. Germline V gives CDR1 SGHRS, CDR2 YFSETQ. CDR3 sequence: CASSLGRDPDTQYF. CDR3 in DNA: TGCGCCAGCAGCTTGGGACGGGACCCAGATACGCAGTATTTT.

V and J are TRBV7-8 and TRBJ1-3; 10 bases fit TRBD1. Germline loops: CDR1 SGHVS, CDR2 FQNEAQ. The trim removed 3 bases at V and 0 bases at J, leaving 2 bases unmatched. The CDR3 has 16 amino acids. DNA of the CDR3: TGTGCCAGCAGCTTGGGACAGGGGAGCTCTGGAAACACCATATATTTT. Amino acid sequence: CASSLGQGSSGNTIYF.

CDR3 in DNA: TGTGCCAGCCGGACCCGCGAGACCCAGTACTTC. Its translation: CASRTRETQYF. The gene calls are TRBV6-5 and TRBJ2-5; the D is unclear. The length of the CDR3 is 11 residues. Trimming shortened V by 8 bases and J by 5 bases, and 9 bases separated the two germline ends. Germline V gene lookup returns CDR1 MNHEY and CDR2 SVGAGI.

This rearrangement joins TRBV10-3 to TRBJ2-7; D uncertain. The CDR3 spans 13 residues. V was clipped by 3 bases and J by 0 bases, with 6 bases between them. Germline CDR1 is ENHRY and CDR2 is SYGVKD. CDR3 in amino acids: CAISDQNSYEQYV. CDR3 DNA sequence: TGTGCCATCAGTGATCAAAACTCCTACGAGCAGTACGTC.

The chain carries TRBV6-6 and TRBJ1-3; TRBD1 might be the D (6 bases). Per germline, CDR1 MNHNY and CDR2 SVGAGI (reference sequence). The V end lost 4 bases, the J end lost 0 bases, and 10 bases lay between the germline ends. The CDR3 loop spans 15 amino acids. CDR3 region: CASSSPTGSGNTIYF. The CDR3 DNA reads as TGTGCCAGCAGTTCCCCGACAGGCTCTGGAAACACCATATATTTT.

The chain has TRBV14 and TRBJ2-5; D ambiguous. This CDR3 has 10 amino acids. The V gene's germline CDR1 is SGHDN and CDR2 FVKESK. V lost 5 bases to trimming and J lost 7 bases, with 5 bases between them. The CDR3 protein is CASSYGTQYF. For the CDR3, the DNA is TGTGCCAGCAGCTACGGGACCCAGTACTTC.

V usage is TRBV2 and J usage is TRBJ2-4, with D possibly being TRBD1 (6 bases). The CDR3 extends over 14 amino acids. Deletions cut 2 bases from V and 1 base from J, with 6 bases between. Germline V gives CDR1 SNHLY, CDR2 FYNNEI. The CDR3 here is CASSERGAKNIQYF. The CDR3 DNA is TGTGCCAGCAGTGAAAGGGGGGCCAAAAACATTCAGTACTTC.

CDR3 sequence: CAWSVGQFYGYTF. The CDR3 region has the DNA TGTGCCTGGAGTGTAGGACAGTTCTATGGCTACACCTTC. The rearrangement links TRBV30 to TRBJ1-2; tentatively, D is TRBD1 (6 bases). The germline V gene encodes CDR1 GTSNPN and CDR2 SVGIG (reference sequence). This CDR3 is 13 amino acids long. The germline V and J ends were trimmed by 0 bases and 4 bases, with 9 bases remaining between them.

The chain is built from TRBV5-1 and TRBJ1-2; TRBD1 matches at 10 bases. The CDR3 runs 13 residues. V dropped 0 bases and J dropped 12; count of bases not matched to a gene: 5. Germline CDR1 SGHRS, CDR2 YFSETQ. The CDR3 DNA is TGCGCCAGCAGCTTGGGGACAGGGGGGAGTCACACCTTC. Protein sequence: CASSLGTGGSHTF.

The chain employs TRBV30 and TRBJ1-1; D gene unclear. The ends were cut back, 4 bases at V and 4 bases at J, with 13 bases in the middle. In germline, CDR1 is GTSNPN, CDR2 SVGIG (reference sequence). The CDR3 is 13 residues long. The CDR3 bases are TGTGCCTGGACCCCACTCAGAGGCACTGAAGCTTTCTTT. Translated, it gives CAWTPLRGTEAFF.

The V gene is TRBV2, the J gene TRBJ1-1, with D possibly matching TRBD1 (6 bases). Trimming removed 7 bases at V and 3 bases at J, with 27 bases between. The CDR3 is made up of 18 amino acids. Germline V gene lookup returns CDR1 SNHLY and CDR2 FYNNEI. Here the CDR3 reads CASKIRQGIGVRDTEAFF. The CDR3 coding sequence is TGTGCCAGCAAGATCCGCCAGGGGATCGGGGTACGGGACACTGAAGCTTTCTTT.

This chain joins TRBV5-1 and TRBJ2-4; possible D gene TRBD2, 5 bases. Germline CDR1 is SGHRS and CDR2 is YFSETQ. The CDR3 consists of 14 residues. V shed 8 bases and J shed 0 bases, with 12 bases lying between them. The CDR3 nucleotides are TGCGCCAGGGCGGGCATTCTAGCCAAAAACATTCAGTACTTC. It translates to CARAGILAKNIQYF.

The genes are TRBV9 and TRBJ2-3; 10 nucleotides agree with TRBD2. The CDR3 contains 18 residues. Germline CDR1 and CDR2: SGDLS and YYNGEE. V lost 3 bases, J lost 0 bases, and 10 bases stayed unmatched. The CDR3 sequence is CASSGASGGFTSTDTQYF. CDR3 in DNA: TGTGCCAGCAGCGGGGCTAGCGGGGGCTTTACTAGCACAGATACGCAGTATTTT.

V and J are TRBV29-1 and TRBJ2-7, with TRBD1 matching 7 bases. V lost 4 bases, J lost 4 bases, and 4 bases stayed unmatched. The CDR3 runs to 12 residues. The germline CDR1 and CDR2 sequences are SQVTM and ANQGSEA. In nucleotides, the CDR3 is TGCAGCGTTGTAGGGGACAGTTACGAGCAGTACTTC. Translation gives CSVVGDSYEQYF.

This chain joins TRBV19 and TRBJ2-5; D may be TRBD1 (5 bases). The CDR3 has 14 amino acids. V was trimmed by 2 bases and J by 5 bases, leaving 12 bases between them. Germline V gene data show CDR1 as LNHDA and CDR2 as SQIVND (reference sequence). The CDR3 is CASSIPDMRETQYF. CDR3 in DNA: TGTGCCAGTAGTATACCGGACATGAGGGAGACCCAGTACTTC.

The rearrangement uses TRBV5-3 and TRBJ2-4; possible D gene TRBD1, 5 bases. TRBV5-3 belongs to the ORF category, with a function that is uncertain. CDR3 length: 18 residues. V lost 4 bases and J lost 0, with 20 bases in between. CDR3 loop: CARSPGRADILAKNIQYF. As DNA, the CDR3 is TGTGCCAGAAGCCCGGGCAGGGCAGATATTCTAGCCAAAAACATTCAGTACTTC.

This rearrangement joins TRBV5-5 to TRBJ1-1, with TRBD1 identical over 7 bases. This CDR3 contains 15 residues. The junction had 9 bases not matched to a gene; V was cut back by 3 bases and J by 4 bases. CDR1 SGHKS and CDR2 YYEKEE come from the germline V gene (reference sequence). The CDR3 DNA follows: TGTGCCAGCAGCTCCCCGACAGGGAAAGGCACTGAAGCTTTCTTT. This encodes CASSSPTGKGTEAFF. The whole variable domain, filled in from reference TRBV5-5 and TRBJ1-1, reads DAGVTQSPTHLIKTRGQQVTLRCSPISGHKSVSWYQQVLGQGPQFIFQYYEKEERGRGNFPDRFSARQFPNYSSELNVNALLLGDSALYLCASSSPTGKGTEAFFGQGTRLTVV.

This clone showed up just once. The V and J genes are TRBV19 and TRBJ1-5, with unresolved D. The CDR3 runs 14 residues. Germline CDR1 and CDR2: LNHDA and SQIVND (reference sequence). The V end lost 2 bases, the J end lost 4 bases, and 9 bases lay between the germline ends. CDR3 amino acids: CASSIQGLNQPQHF. CDR3 bases: TGTGCCAGTAGTATACAAGGGTTAAATCAGCCCCAGCATTTT.

The CDR3: CASSRRGRNTEAFF. Written as DNA, the CDR3 is TGTGCCAGCAGTCGAAGGGGACGGAACACTGAAGCTTTCTTT. J is TRBJ1-1 and V is TRBV6-5; perhaps TRBD1 as D (5 bases). The CDR3 length is 14 residues. Trimming cost V 5 bases and J 1 base, with 11 bases left between them. CDR1 and CDR2 from the germline V gene are MNHEY and SVGAGI.